The TCR beta chain under discussion was sequenced for a study of blood T cell repertoires in COVID-19 (dated by TCRdb to between 2020 and 2021). A note on the overall study: Collaborator samples came from the United States, Italy and Spain and covered acute and convalescent phases of COVID-19. The prospective study material was composed of cDNA or gDNA derived from T cells, B-cell-depleted T cells, or PBMCs. Deeply sampled blood TCRbeta repertoires from subjects exposed to, actively infected with, or recovered from COVID-19 were included in the dataset. A freely available public database, intended as a resource for researchers studying the immune response to SARS-CoV-2, is where the repertoires were released. Samples were obtained from the ongoing ImmuneRACE study (first 160 participants) and from roughly 1,300 subjects provided by 6 global collaborators. Sample metadata almost always included a de-identified subject ID, COVID-19 status, age in years and sex. Where available, HLA class I and class II types were taken from metadata supplied by the sample provider and were not determined by assay-based typing.

One collaborating source in Seattle enrolled patients while the patients were actively infected and followed the patients over time throughout the course of disease. Each collaborating institution followed its own protocols to collect whole blood in K2EDTA tubes. For TCRbeta analysis, collaborators shipped samples in one of three forms: frozen whole blood, isolated PBMCs, or DNA extracted from either of those sample types. CDR1 and CDR2, per the germline V gene, are SGHNT and YENEEA. CDR3 length: 16 amino acids, cysteine to phenylalanine. This entry keeps only the CDR3 DNA: 48 bases, framed from base 1. V and J are trimmed by 1 base and 5 bases, and the gene matches miss 6 bases of the junction. Notes on this clone: This receptor's antigen is unknown. No base qualities exist here, and no much larger clone lies one base off it.

The immunoSEQ Assay, a bias-controlled multiplex PCR, was used to amplify TCRbeta CDR3 regions from genomic DNA. As for the authors' bioinformatics: Within the assay, amplification of reference gene primers was used to estimate how many nucleated cells each sample contained. To quantify the absolute abundance of each unique TCRbeta CDR3 rearrangement, sequence reads were collapsed and filtered. For each sample, productive Simpson clonality was calculated by taking the square root of Simpson's diversity index across productive rearrangements. The clones in this table, taken by TCRdb from immuneACCESS, are in-frame only. Not every clone is retained; where verified, under half of the shortfall comes from an unresolved V gene, and the cause of the rest is unknown. V, J and clone size reflect that table, while D and trimming were determined from the DNA. This sample lists about 100,000 clones; roughly 90% were detected once. The ten biggest clones cover 4.2% of the sample.

Paper-wide results and their limitations: Clinical and demographic metadata were provided uncurated, with the amount varying by source and participant.

The receptor comes from a human donor with COVID-19, enrolled during active disease. The donor label of this sample is uncertain. The sequence joins TRBV11-3 to TRBJ2-5, and 11 junctional nucleotides match TRBD2. The sample consisted of peripheral blood. The CDR3 region reads CASSLGDSGRGETQYF. The DNA sequence is TGTGCCAGCAGCTTAGGGGATAGCGGGAGGGGGGAGACCCAGTACTTC.